This T cell receptor (beta chain) was observed in a study of response to subunit inactivated influenza vaccine. Whole-study results and caveats: A suggestion made by the authors is that each seasonal influenza vaccination recruits few new T cells.

This clonotype came up many times. What it recognizes is unknown. TCRdb analysed the RT-PCR reads with MiXCR anew, one entry per CDR3 protein. The sample lists around 470,000 distinct CDR3 sequences, under 8.5% occurring once. V was pared by 0 bases and J by 3 bases, with 6 bases between. The CDR3 sequence is 13 residues long. V is TRBV12-3 or TRBV12-4 and J is TRBJ2-7; no definite D call. Sequenced here: PBMCs from blood, sampled around 2 years after vaccination. The sequence was collected from a man aged 50-75 years who received an inactivated influenza vaccine. The DNA of the CDR3 is TGTGCCAGCAGTTTAGCAGGCCTCTACGAGCAGTACTTC. Translating gives CASSLAGLYEQYF.